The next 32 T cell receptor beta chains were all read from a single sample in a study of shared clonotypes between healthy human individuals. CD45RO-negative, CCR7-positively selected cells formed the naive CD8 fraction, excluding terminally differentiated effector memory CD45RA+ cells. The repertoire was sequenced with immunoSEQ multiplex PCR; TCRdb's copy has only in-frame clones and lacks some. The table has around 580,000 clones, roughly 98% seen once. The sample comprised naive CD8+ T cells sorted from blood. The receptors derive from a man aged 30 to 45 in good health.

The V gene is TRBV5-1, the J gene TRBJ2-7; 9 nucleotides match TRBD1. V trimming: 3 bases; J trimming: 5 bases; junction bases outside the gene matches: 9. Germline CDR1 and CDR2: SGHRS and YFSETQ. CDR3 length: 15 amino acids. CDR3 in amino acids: CASSWGQGFRDEQYF. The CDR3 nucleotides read TGCGCCAGCAGCTGGGGACAGGGCTTCCGAGACGAGCAGTACTTC.

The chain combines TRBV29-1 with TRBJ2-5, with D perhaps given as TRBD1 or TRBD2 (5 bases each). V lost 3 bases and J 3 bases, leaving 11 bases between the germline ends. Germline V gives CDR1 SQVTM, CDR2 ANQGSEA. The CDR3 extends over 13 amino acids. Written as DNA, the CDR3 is TGCAGCGTTGAGGGACCCCCGGAAGAGACCCAGTACTTC. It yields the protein CSVEGPPEETQYF. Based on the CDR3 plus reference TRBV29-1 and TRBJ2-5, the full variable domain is SAVISQKPSRDICQRGTSLTIQCQVDSQVTMMFWYRQQPGQSLTLIATANQGSEATYESGFVIDKFPISRPNLTFSTLTVSNMSPEDSSIYLCSVEGPPEETQYFGPGTRLLVL.

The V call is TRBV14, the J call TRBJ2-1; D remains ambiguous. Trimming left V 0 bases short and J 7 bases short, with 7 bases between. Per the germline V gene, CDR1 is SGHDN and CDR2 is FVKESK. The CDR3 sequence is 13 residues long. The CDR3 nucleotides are TGTGCCAGCAGCCAAGATTCGCAAAATGAGCAGTTCTTC. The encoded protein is CASSQDSQNEQFF.

This CDR3 reads CASTDRGGPQHF. The CDR3 DNA is TGTGCCAGCACCGACAGGGGAGGTCCCCAGCATTTT. The chain uses TRBV7-2 and TRBJ1-5, with 8 bases matching TRBD1. Germline CDR1 reads SGHTA; CDR2 reads FQGNSA. Trimming removed 7 bases from V and 10 bases from J; junction bases left unmatched: 6. The CDR3 extends over 12 amino acids.

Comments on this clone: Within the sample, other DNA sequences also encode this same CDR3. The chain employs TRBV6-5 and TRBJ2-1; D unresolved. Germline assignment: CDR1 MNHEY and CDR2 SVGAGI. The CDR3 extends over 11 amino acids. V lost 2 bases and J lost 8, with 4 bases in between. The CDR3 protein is CASSYGDEQFF. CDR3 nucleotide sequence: TGTGCCAGCAGTTACGGTGATGAGCAGTTCTTC.

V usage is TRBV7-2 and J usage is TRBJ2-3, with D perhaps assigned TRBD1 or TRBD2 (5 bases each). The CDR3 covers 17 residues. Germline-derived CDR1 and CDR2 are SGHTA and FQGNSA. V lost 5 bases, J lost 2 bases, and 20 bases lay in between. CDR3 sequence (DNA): TGTGCCAGCAGCCCTAGAACCGGGACGCGATCCACAGATACGCAGTATTTT. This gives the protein CASSPRTGTRSTDTQYF.

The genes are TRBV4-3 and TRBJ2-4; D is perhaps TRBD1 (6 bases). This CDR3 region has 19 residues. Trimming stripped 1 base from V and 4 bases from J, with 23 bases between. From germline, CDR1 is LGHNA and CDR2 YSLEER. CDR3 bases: TGCGCCAGCAGCCAAGTATTCCAGGCAGGGGAGAAAAGAAAAAACATTCAGTACTTC. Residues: CASSQVFQAGEKRKNIQYF.

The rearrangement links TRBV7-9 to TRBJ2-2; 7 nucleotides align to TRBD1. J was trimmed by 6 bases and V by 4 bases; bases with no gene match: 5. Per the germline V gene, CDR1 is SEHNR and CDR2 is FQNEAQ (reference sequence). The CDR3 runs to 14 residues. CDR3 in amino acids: CASSSTGMSGELFF. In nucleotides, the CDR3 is TGTGCCAGCAGCTCGACAGGGATGTCCGGGGAGCTGTTTTTT.

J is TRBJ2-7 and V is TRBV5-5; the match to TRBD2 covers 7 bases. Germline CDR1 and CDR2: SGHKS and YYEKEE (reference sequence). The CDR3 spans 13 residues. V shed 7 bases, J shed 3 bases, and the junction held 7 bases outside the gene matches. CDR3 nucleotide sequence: TGTGCCAGCCGCCCGGGGGGAGGCTACGAGCAGTACTTC. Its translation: CASRPGGGYEQYF.

The CDR3: CASSPDRGNAYEQYF. The DNA for the CDR3 is TGCGCCAGCAGTCCCGACAGGGGTAACGCCTACGAGCAGTACTTC. The chain is built from TRBV10-1 and TRBJ2-7; TRBD1 matches 8 bases. The V and J ends lost 5 bases and 2 bases, in that order; junction bases with no gene match: 8. The CDR3 is made up of 15 amino acids. Germline values: CDR1 WNHNN, CDR2 SYGVQD (reference sequence).

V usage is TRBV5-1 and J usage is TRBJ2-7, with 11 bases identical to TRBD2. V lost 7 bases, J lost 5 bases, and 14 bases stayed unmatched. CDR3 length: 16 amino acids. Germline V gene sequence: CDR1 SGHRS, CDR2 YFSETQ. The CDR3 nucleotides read TGCGCCAGCGACCCCGGGACTAGCGGTCCTTTTCACGAGCAGTACTTC. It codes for CASDPGTSGPFHEQYF.

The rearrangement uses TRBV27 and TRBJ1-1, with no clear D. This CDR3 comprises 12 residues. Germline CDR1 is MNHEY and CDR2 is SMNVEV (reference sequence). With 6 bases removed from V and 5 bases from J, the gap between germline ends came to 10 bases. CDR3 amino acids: CASSSSVTEAFF. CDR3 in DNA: TGTGCCAGCAGCAGTTCGGTGACTGAAGCTTTCTTT.

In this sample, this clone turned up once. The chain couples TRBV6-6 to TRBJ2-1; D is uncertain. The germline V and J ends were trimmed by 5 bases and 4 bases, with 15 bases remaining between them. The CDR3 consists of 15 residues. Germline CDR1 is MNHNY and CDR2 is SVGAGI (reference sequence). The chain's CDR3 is CASSLGPPEYNEQFF. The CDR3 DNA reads TGTGCCAGCAGTCTAGGCCCCCCCGAATACAATGAGCAGTTCTTC.

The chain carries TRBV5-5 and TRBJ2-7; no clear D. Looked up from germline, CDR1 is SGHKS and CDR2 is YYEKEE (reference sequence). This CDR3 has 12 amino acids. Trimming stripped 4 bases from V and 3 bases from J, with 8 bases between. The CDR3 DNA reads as TGTGCCAGCAGCAACGCGGACTACGAGCAGTACTTC. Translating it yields CASSNADYEQYF.

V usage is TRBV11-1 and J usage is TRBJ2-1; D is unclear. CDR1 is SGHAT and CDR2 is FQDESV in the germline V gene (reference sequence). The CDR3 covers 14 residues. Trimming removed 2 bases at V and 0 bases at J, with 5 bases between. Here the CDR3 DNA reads TGTGCCAGCAGCTTAAAGGGCTCCTACAATGAGCAGTTCTTC. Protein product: CASSLKGSYNEQFF. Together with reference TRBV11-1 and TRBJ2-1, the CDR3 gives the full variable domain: EAEVAQSPRYKITEKSQAVAFWCDPISGHATLYWYRQILGQGPELLVQFQDESVVDDSQLPKDRFSAERLKGVDSTLKIQPAELGDSAMYLCASSLKGSYNEQFFGPGTRLTVL.

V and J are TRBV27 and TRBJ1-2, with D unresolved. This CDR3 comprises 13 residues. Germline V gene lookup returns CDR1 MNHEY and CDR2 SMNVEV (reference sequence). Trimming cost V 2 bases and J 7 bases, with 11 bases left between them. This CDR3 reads CASSLTELSGYTF. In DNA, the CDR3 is TGTGCCAGCAGTTTAACAGAGCTAAGTGGCTACACCTTC.

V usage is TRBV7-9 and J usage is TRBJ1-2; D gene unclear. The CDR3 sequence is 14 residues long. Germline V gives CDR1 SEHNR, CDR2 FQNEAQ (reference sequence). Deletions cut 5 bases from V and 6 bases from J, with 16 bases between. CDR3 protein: CASSPLPREDGYTF. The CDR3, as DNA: TGTGCCAGCAGCCCTCTTCCACGTGAGGATGGCTACACCTTC.

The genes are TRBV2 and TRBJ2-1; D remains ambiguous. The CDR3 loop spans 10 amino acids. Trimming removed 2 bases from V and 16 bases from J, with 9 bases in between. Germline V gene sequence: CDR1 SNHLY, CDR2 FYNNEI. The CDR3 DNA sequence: TGTGCCAGCAGTGAATGGTCGAGATTCTTC. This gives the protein CASSEWSRFF.

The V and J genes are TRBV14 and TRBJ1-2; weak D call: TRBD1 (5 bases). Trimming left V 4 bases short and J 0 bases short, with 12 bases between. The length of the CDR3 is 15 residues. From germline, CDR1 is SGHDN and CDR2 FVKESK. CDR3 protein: CASSRWDGPNYGYTF. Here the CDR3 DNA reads TGTGCCAGCAGCCGCTGGGACGGTCCTAACTATGGCTACACCTTC.

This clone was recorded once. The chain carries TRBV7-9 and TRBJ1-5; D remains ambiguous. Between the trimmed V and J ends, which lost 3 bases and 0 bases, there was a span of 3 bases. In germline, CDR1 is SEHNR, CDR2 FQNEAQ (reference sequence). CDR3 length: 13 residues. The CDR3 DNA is TGTGCCAGCAGCTTTTCTAGCAATCAGCCCCAGCATTTT. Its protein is CASSFSSNQPQHF.

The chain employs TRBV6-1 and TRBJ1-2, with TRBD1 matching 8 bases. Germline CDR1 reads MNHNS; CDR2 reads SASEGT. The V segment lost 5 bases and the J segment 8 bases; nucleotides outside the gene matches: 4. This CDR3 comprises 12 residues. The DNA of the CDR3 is TGTGCCAGCAGTCGGGACAGGACGGGCTACACCTTC. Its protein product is CASSRDRTGYTF.

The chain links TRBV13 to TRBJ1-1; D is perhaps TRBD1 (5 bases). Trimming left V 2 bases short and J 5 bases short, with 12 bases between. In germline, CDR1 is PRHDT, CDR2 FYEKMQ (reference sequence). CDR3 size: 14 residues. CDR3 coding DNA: TGTGCCAGCAGCTTAATGGGGGATCTGACTGAAGCTTTCTTT. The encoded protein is CASSLMGDLTEAFF.

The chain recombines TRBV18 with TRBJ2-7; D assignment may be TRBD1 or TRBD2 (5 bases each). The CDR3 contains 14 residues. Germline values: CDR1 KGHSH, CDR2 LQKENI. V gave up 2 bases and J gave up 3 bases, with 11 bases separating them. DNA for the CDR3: TGTGCCAGCTCACCAGCTGATGGGGGCTACGAGCAGTACTTC. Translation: CASSPADGGYEQYF.

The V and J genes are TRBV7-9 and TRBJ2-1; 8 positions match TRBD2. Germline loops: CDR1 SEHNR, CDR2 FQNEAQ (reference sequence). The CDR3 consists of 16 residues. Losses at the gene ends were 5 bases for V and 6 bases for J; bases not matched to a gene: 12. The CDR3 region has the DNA TGTGCCAGCAGCCCACCGACTAGCGTCTTTTTCAATGAGCAGTTCTTC. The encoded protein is CASSPPTSVFFNEQFF. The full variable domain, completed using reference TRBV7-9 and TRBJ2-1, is DTGVSQNPRHKITKRGQNVTFRCDPISEHNRLYWYRQTLGQGPEFLTYFQNEAQLEKSRLLSDRFSAERPKGSFSTLEIQRTEQGDSAMYLCASSPPTSVFFNEQFFGPGTRLTVL.

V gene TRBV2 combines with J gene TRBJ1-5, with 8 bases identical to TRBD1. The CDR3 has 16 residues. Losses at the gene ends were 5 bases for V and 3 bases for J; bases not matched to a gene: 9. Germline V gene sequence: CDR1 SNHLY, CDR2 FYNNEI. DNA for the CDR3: TGTGCCAGCAGTCCTGGACAGGGAGGGATCAATCAGCCCCAGCATTTT. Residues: CASSPGQGGINQPQHF.

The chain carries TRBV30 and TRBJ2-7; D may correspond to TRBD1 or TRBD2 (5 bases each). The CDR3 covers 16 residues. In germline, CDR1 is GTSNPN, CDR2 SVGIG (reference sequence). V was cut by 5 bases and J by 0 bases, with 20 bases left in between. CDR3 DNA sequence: TGTGCCTGGGGCACCGGGACGTTGATTTTCTCCTACGAGCAGTACTTC. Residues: CAWGTGTLIFSYEQYF.

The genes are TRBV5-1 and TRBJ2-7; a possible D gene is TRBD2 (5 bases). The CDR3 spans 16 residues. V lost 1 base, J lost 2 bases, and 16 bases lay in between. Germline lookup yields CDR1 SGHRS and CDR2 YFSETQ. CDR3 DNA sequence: TGCGCCAGCAGCTTGCGGGGAACCGTGAGACCCTACGAGCAGTACTTC. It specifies CASSLRGTVRPYEQYF.

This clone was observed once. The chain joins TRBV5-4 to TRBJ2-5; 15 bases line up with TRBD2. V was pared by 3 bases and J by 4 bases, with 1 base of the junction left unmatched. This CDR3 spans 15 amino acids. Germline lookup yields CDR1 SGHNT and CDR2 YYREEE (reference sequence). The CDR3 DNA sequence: TGTGCCAGCAGCTGGGGACTAGCGGGGGGAGAGACCCAGTACTTC. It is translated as CASSWGLAGGETQYF.

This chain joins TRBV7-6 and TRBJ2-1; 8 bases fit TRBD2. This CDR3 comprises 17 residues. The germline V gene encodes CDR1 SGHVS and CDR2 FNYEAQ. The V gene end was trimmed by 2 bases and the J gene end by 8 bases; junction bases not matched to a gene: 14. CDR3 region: CASSLIPGLERNDEQFF. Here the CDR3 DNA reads TGTGCCAGCAGCTTAATCCCGGGACTAGAGAGGAATGATGAGCAGTTCTTC.

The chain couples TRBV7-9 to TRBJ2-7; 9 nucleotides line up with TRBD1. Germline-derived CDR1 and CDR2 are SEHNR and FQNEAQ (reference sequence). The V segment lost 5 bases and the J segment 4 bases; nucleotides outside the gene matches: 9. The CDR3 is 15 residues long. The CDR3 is CASSPWTGAGYEQYF. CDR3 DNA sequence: TGTGCCAGCAGCCCGTGGACAGGGGCAGGGTACGAGCAGTACTTC.

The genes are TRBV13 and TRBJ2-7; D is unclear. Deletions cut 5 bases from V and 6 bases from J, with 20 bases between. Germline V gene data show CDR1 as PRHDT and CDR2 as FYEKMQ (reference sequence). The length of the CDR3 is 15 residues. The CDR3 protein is CASSANLDGWSEQYF. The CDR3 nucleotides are TGTGCCAGCAGCGCAAACCTTGACGGGTGGAGCGAGCAGTACTTC.

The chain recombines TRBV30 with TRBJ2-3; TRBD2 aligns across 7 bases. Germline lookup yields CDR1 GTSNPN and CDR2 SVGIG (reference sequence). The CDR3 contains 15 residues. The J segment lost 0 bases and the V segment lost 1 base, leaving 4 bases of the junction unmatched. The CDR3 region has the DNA TGTGCCTGGAGTGAGGCTAGCGGTAGCACAGATACGCAGTATTTT. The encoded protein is CAWSEASGSTDTQYF.